This TCR beta chain was obtained from a study of T cell repertoires in cytomegalovirus infection. Study-wide context: CMV infection and matching HLA type were both indicated by public TCR beta signatures.

In TCRdb, the reads were re-called with MiXCR into one record per CDR3 protein. The data show some 800,000 distinct CDR3 sequences, just under 30% seen once. Details on this clonotype: The antigen is unknown.

V was cut by 3 bases and J by 6 bases, with 8 bases left in between. This CDR3 is 12 amino acids long. This chain links TRBV12-3 or TRBV12-4 with TRBJ1-1; D gene uncertain. The sequence came from a human donor in good health (CMV status not recorded). Some clones in this sample may be carry-over from other donors' samples. The material sequenced was cultured CD8+ T cells from PBMCs, taken from culture after CMV antigen stimulation. The CDR3 sequence is CASSFAGPEAFF. The CDR3 DNA follows: TGTGCCAGCAGTTTTGCAGGCCCTGAAGCTTTCTTT.